The clone carrying this T cell receptor beta chain was counted a few times. Its antigen remains unidentified. Noted treatment: oral pan-JAK inhibitor, 5-10 mg twice daily. Sequencing used cDNA as its template, made by extracting RNA and reverse transcribing it. Only in-frame clones appear in the TCRdb table, and some are missing; sequencing was by immunoSEQ multiplex PCR. The repertoire includes 120,000 or so clones, over 60% of them detected once, and around 5.7% sits in the top ten. Germline loops: CDR1 SQVTM, CDR2 ANQGSEA. The CDR3 is 14 residues long. Trimming cost V 7 bases and J 2 bases; bases outside gene matches: 10. The sample is drawn from a study of CD8+ T cells in alopecia areata. Study information: Dosing spanned 6 to 18 months on tofacitinib, then 6 months off drug.

Study observations and caveats: Whether baseline CD8+ expansion is linked to response remains uncertain, given a single nonresponder. For lesional scalp, especially alopecia totalis/universalis, clonality was higher than in normal scalp.

The clonotype was recovered from a human donor with alopecia areata. The chain recombines TRBV29-1 with TRBJ2-7; TRBD1 aligns across 8 bases. Sequencing was performed on CD4+ T cells sorted from blood, taken at week 4, from a patient treated with tofacitinib. CDR3 DNA sequence: TGCAGCGCTACCAGACAGGGGTCACCCTACGAGCAGTACTTC. The encoded protein is CSATRQGSPYEQYF.